This T cell receptor (beta chain) stems from a study of T cell clones after liver transplantation. Assay: immunoSEQ multiplex PCR; the TCRdb copy retains only in-frame clones and omits some. The data show about 75,000 clones, around four fifths seen once. Germline CDR1 MNHEY, CDR2 SMNVEV (reference sequence). CDR3 length: 17 residues. The germline V and J ends were trimmed by 5 bases and 2 bases, with 19 bases remaining between them. The receptor comes from a human patient who received a liver transplant. Some T cells may have come from the graft donor. The sequences come from CD4+ T cells from blood, collected roughly 48 months after liver transplant. V gene TRBV27 combines with J gene TRBJ1-5, with D tentatively TRBD1 (6 bases). DNA for the CDR3: TGTGCCAGCAGTCCCAGACCGGGGGGGCGAGGCAATCAGCCCCAGCATTTT. Translating gives CASSPRPGGRGNQPQHF.